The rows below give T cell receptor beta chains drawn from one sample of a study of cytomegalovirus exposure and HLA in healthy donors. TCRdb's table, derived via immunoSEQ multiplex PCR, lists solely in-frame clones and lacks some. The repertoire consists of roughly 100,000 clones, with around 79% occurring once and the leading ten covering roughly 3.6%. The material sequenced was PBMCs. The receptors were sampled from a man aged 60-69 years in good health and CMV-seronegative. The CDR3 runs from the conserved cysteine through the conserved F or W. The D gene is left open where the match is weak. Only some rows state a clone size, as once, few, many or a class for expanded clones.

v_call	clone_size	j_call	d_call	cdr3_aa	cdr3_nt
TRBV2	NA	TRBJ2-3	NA	CASSEAAGEGTQYF	TGTGCCAGCAGTGAGGCGGCAGGGGAAGGTACGCAGTATTTT
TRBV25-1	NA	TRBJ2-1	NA	CARNPPQTGCTYNEQFF	TGTGCCAGGAACCCCCCTCAGACCGGGTGTACCTACAATGAGCAGTTCTTC
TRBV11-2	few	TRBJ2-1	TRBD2	CASSLSPTSGGSYNEQFF	TGTGCCAGCAGTCTGTCCCCGACTAGCGGGGGATCCTACAATGAGCAGTTCTTC
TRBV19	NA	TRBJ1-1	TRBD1	CASSLTGGEAFF	TGTGCCAGTAGTCTGACAGGGGGCGAAGCTTTCTTT
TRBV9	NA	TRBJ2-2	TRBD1	CASSGPARDRGGGELFF	TGTGCCAGCAGTGGACCAGCCCGGGACAGGGGTGGCGGGGAGCTGTTTTTT
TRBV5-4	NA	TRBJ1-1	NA	CASSLEGGAEAFF	TGTGCCAGCAGCTTGGAGGGAGGCGCTGAAGCTTTCTTT
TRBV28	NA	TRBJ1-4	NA	CASSLSTGVLFF	TGTGCCAGCAGTTTAAGTACGGGGGTGCTGTTTTTT
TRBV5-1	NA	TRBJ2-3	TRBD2	CASTPGGAGDTQYF	TGCGCCAGCACCCCGGGGGGGGCCGGAGATACGCAGTATTTT
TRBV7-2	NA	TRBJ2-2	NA	CASSASPRGTGELFF	TGTGCCAGCAGCGCCAGCCCTAGGGGGACCGGGGAGCTGTTTTTT
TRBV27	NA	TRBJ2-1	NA	CASTRAGSNNEQFF	TGTGCCAGTACCCGAGCAGGGTCTAACAATGAGCAGTTCTTC
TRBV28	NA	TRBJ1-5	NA	CASSLWRGDHSNQPQHF	TGTGCCAGCAGTTTATGGCGGGGGGATCATAGCAATCAGCCCCAGCATTTT
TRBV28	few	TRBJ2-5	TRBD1	CASSFTAGTEETQYF	TGTGCCAGCAGTTTCACCGCCGGGACAGAAGAGACCCAGTACTTC
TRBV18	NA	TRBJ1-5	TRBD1	CASSPSTGDQPQHF	TGTGCCAGCTCACCGTCGACAGGGGATCAGCCCCAGCATTTT
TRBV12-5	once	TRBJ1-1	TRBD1	CASGLTTDRDRGRGTEAFF	TGTGCTAGTGGTTTGACCACCGACCGGGACAGGGGGCGAGGCACTGAAGCTTTCTTT
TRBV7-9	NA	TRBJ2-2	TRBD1	CASSLRAGTGDREELFF	TGTGCCAGCAGCTTGAGGGCAGGGACAGGGGATCGAGAGGAGCTGTTTTTT
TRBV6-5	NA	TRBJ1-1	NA	CASSYDHRARNTEAFF	TGTGCCAGCAGCTACGACCACAGGGCAAGGAACACTGAAGCTTTCTTT
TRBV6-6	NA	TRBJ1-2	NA	CASKTGTLYGYTF	TGTGCCAGCAAAACCGGGACACTGTATGGCTACACCTTC
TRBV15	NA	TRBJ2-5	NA	CATSRDTGIKETQYF	TGTGCCACCAGCAGAGATACAGGGATTAAAGAGACCCAGTACTTC
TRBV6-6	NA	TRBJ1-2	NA	CASSLQGANYGYTF	TGTGCCAGCAGTCTACAGGGAGCTAACTATGGCTACACCTTC
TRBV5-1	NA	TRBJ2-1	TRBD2	CASSLVPSGGHNEQFF	TGCGCCAGCAGCTTGGTGCCTAGCGGGGGGCACAATGAGCAGTTCTTC
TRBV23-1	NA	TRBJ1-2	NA	CASSQIGQTFYGYTF	TGCGCCAGCAGTCAAATCGGACAGACTTTCTATGGCTACACCTTC
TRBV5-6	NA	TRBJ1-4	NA	CASGTTDGGNEKLFF	TGTGCCAGCGGTACGACAGACGGAGGGAATGAAAAACTGTTTTTT
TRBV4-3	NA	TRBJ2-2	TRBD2	CASSQEFPSGGPRGTGELFF	TGCGCCAGCAGCCAAGAATTTCCTAGCGGGGGCCCACGGGGCACCGGGGAGCTGTTTTTT
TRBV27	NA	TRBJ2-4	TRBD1	CASRSPGQGGNIQYF	TGTGCCAGCAGATCACCGGGACAGGGGGGAAACATTCAGTACTTC
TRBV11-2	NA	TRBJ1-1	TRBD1	CASSLSGGKQAFF	TGTGCCAGCAGCTTGTCAGGGGGAAAACAAGCTTTCTTT
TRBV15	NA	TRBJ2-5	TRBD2	CATSGWTSQETQYF	TGTGCCACCAGCGGTTGGACTAGCCAAGAGACCCAGTACTTC
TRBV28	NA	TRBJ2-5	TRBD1	CASRGDRGGETQYF	TGTGCCAGCAGGGGGGACAGGGGGGGGGAGACCCAGTACTTC
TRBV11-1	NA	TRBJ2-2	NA	CASSQAGVQTGELFF	TGTGCCAGCAGCCAGGCAGGGGTTCAAACCGGGGAGCTGTTTTTT
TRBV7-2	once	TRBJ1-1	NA	CASSFGSGNTEAFF	TGTGCCAGCAGCTTCGGGTCTGGGAACACTGAAGCTTTCTTT
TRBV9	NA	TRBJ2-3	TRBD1	CASSPWTGGDSDTQYF	TGTGCCAGCAGCCCCTGGACAGGGGGCGACTCAGATACGCAGTATTTT
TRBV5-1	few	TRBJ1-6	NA	CASSPLGTSSYNSPLHF	TGCGCCAGCAGCCCTCTGGGCACGAGCTCCTATAATTCACCCCTCCACTTT
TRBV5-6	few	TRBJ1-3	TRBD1	CASSPPRQGYSGNTIYF	TGTGCCAGCAGCCCTCCACGACAGGGATACTCTGGAAACACCATATATTTT
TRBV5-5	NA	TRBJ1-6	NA	CASSLDVAGRSPLHF	TGTGCCAGCAGCTTGGATGTGGCTGGGCGATCACCCCTCCACTTT
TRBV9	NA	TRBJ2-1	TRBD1	CASSDGTGEDGEQFF	TGTGCCAGCAGCGACGGGACAGGGGAAGACGGTGAGCAGTTCTTC
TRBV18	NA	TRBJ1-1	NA	CASSQQRSQNTEAFF	TGTGCCAGCTCACAGCAACGGAGTCAGAACACTGAAGCTTTCTTT
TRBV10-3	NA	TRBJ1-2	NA	CAISESGVSSAGYTF	TGTGCCATCAGTGAGTCAGGGGTGTCGTCTGCTGGCTACACCTTC
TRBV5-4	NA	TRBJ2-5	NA	CASSLKLDGTQYF	TGTGCCAGCAGCTTGAAACTCGATGGGACCCAGTACTTC
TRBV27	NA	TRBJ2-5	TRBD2	CASSLLAGAETQYF	TGTGCCAGCAGTTTATTAGCGGGGGCGGAGACCCAGTACTTC
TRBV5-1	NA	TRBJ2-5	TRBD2	CASSSGASGATQETQYF	TGCGCCAGCAGCTCCGGAGCTAGCGGGGCTACCCAAGAGACCCAGTACTTC
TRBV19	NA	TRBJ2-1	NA	CASSIGNPGTLSKNEQFF	TGTGCCAGTAGTATAGGGAACCCCGGGACTCTCTCGAAAAATGAGCAGTTCTTC
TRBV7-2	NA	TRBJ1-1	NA	CASSSYTEAFF	TGTGCCAGCAGCTCCTACACTGAAGCTTTCTTT
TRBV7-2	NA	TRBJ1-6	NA	CASSWILQGSPLHF	TGTGCCAGCAGCTGGATACTGCAGGGTTCACCCCTCCACTTT
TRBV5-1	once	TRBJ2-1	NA	CASSLVVADNEQFF	TGCGCCAGCAGCTTGGTGGTAGCGGACAATGAGCAGTTCTTC
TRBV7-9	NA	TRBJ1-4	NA	CASSLPQGEKLFF	TGTGCCAGCAGCCTCCCCCAGGGTGAAAAACTGTTTTTT